The 22 T cell receptor beta chains listed next were all sequenced from one sample in a study of blood T cell repertoires in COVID-19. TCRdb's table, derived via immunoSEQ multiplex PCR, lists solely in-frame clones and lacks some. The sample records over 200,000 clones, 81% being singletons. Source material: peripheral blood. These receptors were obtained from a woman at least 80 years old with acute or convalescent COVID-19.

This clone has more than one count but fewer than ten. This chain connects TRBV4-2 to TRBJ2-3; 9 bases map to TRBD1. J was trimmed by 4 bases and V by 2 bases; bases with no gene match: 4. Per germline, CDR1 LGHNA and CDR2 YNFKEQ. This CDR3 comprises 15 residues. CDR3 loop: CASSQKDRGSDTQYF. CDR3 nucleotides: TGTGCCAGCAGCCAAAAGGACAGGGGTTCAGATACGCAGTATTTT.

This sequence joins TRBV27 and TRBJ1-2; weak D call: TRBD1 (6 bases). From germline, CDR1 is MNHEY and CDR2 SMNVEV (reference sequence). CDR3 length: 15 amino acids. V lost 8 bases to trimming and J lost 4 bases, with 20 bases between them. In nucleotides, the CDR3 is TGTGCCAGCCGGGACACTTCGGAAGGGTTCTATGGCTACACCTTC. Residues: CASRDTSEGFYGYTF.

This clone was detected once. The sample holds other DNA sequences that translate to the same CDR3. The chain employs TRBV12-3 or TRBV12-4 and TRBJ2-7; D uncertain. There are 13 residues in the CDR3. Deletions cut 4 bases from V and 0 bases from J, with 7 bases between. The CDR3 bases are TGTGCCAGCAGTTCAAGCAACTCCTACGAGCAGTACTTC. It translates to CASSSSNSYEQYF.

The J gene is TRBJ2-7, the V gene TRBV28; 8 nucleotides align to TRBD2. V gave up 7 bases and J gave up 2 bases; unmatched junction bases: 10. The CDR3 sequence is 15 residues long. Germline loops: CDR1 MDHEN, CDR2 SYDVKM. Here the CDR3 reads CASKGTSGNAYEQYF. In DNA form, the CDR3 reads TGTGCCAGCAAAGGAACTAGCGGCAACGCCTACGAGCAGTACTTC.

The rearrangement links TRBV5-1 to TRBJ2-3; TRBD2 matches 13 bases. This CDR3 has 16 residues. With 4 bases clipped from V and 4 bases from J, the junction kept 6 bases outside the gene matches. Germline CDR1 and CDR2: SGHRS and YFSETQ. CDR3 sequence: CASSPRTSGGADTQYF. For the CDR3, the DNA is TGCGCCAGCAGCCCTCGGACTAGCGGGGGTGCAGATACGCAGTATTTT.

The genes are TRBV4-1 and TRBJ2-6; TRBD2 aligns across 7 bases. CDR3 length: 17 amino acids. The germline V gene has CDR1 MGHRA and CDR2 YSYEKL. The junction had 5 bases not matched to a gene; V was cut back by 3 bases and J by 0 bases. The chain's CDR3 is CASSQTGGYSGANVLTF. CDR3 sequence (DNA): TGCGCCAGCAGCCAGACGGGGGGTTACTCTGGGGCCAACGTCCTGACTTTC.

The gene calls are TRBV4-1 and TRBJ1-2; TRBD1 aligns across 8 bases. V shed 0 bases and J 5 bases; nucleotides not matched to a gene: 8. The germline V gene encodes CDR1 MGHRA and CDR2 YSYEKL. The CDR3 loop spans 16 amino acids. The DNA of the CDR3 is TGCGCCAGCAGCCAAGACGGAGACAGGGGCCCTTATGGCTACACCTTC. It is translated as CASSQDGDRGPYGYTF.

This clone appeared once. V gene TRBV11-3 combines with J gene TRBJ2-1, with 8 bases identical to TRBD1. J gave up 2 bases and V 5 bases, and 5 bases lay outside the gene matches. The CDR3 is 15 amino acids. The germline V gene has CDR1 SGHNT and CDR2 YENEEA. DNA for the CDR3: TGTGCCAGCAGCATAACAGGGGGACCCTACAATGAGCAGTTCTTC. Protein: CASSITGGPYNEQFF.

The chain uses TRBV28 and TRBJ2-3, with D unresolved. The CDR3 is made up of 12 amino acids. V was clipped by 7 bases and J by 4 bases, with 9 bases between them. Per germline, CDR1 MDHEN and CDR2 SYDVKM. The DNA of the CDR3 is TGTGCCAGCACCCCGGGTTCAGATACGCAGTATTTT. Protein sequence: CASTPGSDTQYF.

This sequence joins TRBV7-6 and TRBJ1-6, with a possible D match to TRBD1 (5 bases). The CDR3 runs to 15 residues. The V gene's germline CDR1 is SGHVS and CDR2 FNYEAQ. V lost 1 base, J lost 5 bases, and 9 bases lay in between. CDR3 DNA sequence: TGTGCCAGCAGCTTAGGGAGGGGCGATAATTCACCCCTCCACTTT. This encodes CASSLGRGDNSPLHF.

The chain combines TRBV2 with TRBJ1-4; perhaps TRBD1 as D (6 bases). Germline loops: CDR1 SNHLY, CDR2 FYNNEI. Trimming removed 6 bases from V and 3 bases from J, with 14 bases in between. This CDR3 contains 15 residues. CDR3 residues: CASRINRAPNEKLFF. The CDR3 nucleotides read TGTGCCAGCAGGATTAACAGGGCCCCTAATGAAAAACTGTTTTTT.

The chain is built from TRBV7-3 and TRBJ1-1, with D unclear. CDR1 is SGHTA, CDR2 FQGTGA, per germline. The length of the CDR3 is 15 residues. Trimming took 6 bases from V and 7 from J, leaving 21 bases between them. The CDR3 reads CASSQFARQVSEAFF. As DNA, the CDR3 is TGTGCCAGCAGTCAATTCGCACGGCAGGTGAGTGAAGCTTTCTTT. The variable domain in full, completed from reference TRBV7-3 and TRBJ1-1, reads GAGVSQTPSNKVTEKGKYVELRCDPISGHTALYWYRQSLGQGPEFLIYFQGTGAADDSGLPNDRFFAVRPEGSVSTLKIQRTERGDSAVYLCASSQFARQVSEAFFGQGTRLTVV.

This sequence joins TRBV5-1 and TRBJ2-5; possibly TRBD2 for D (6 bases). Germline loops: CDR1 SGHRS, CDR2 YFSETQ. V lost 0 bases, J lost 0 bases, and 6 bases lay in between. This CDR3 is 14 amino acids long. This chain's CDR3 is CASSLGTNQETQYF. The CDR3 DNA follows: TGCGCCAGCAGCTTGGGGACTAACCAAGAGACCCAGTACTTC.

The V call is TRBV13, the J call TRBJ2-1; 10 bases align to TRBD2. The CDR3 is made up of 15 amino acids. Unmatched junction bases numbered 7, after V lost 4 bases and J lost 7 bases. In germline, CDR1 is PRHDT, CDR2 FYEKMQ (reference sequence). The CDR3 reads CASSSGLAAWNEQFF. The CDR3, as DNA: TGTGCCAGCAGCTCCGGACTAGCGGCCTGGAATGAGCAGTTCTTC.

The chain couples TRBV12-3 or TRBV12-4 to TRBJ2-7; no firm D call. The length of the CDR3 is 13 residues. V gave up 2 bases and J gave up 2 bases, with 7 bases separating them. The CDR3 loop reads CASSLINTYEQYF. The CDR3 DNA sequence: TGTGCCAGCAGTTTAATTAACACCTACGAGCAGTACTTC.

The chain uses TRBV30 and TRBJ1-6; 8 bases map to TRBD1. CDR1 and CDR2 (germline): GTSNPN, SVGIG (reference sequence). Trimming at V came to 5 bases and at J to 0 bases, leaving 6 bases not matched to a gene. The CDR3 has 16 amino acids. The chain's CDR3 is CAWDQGASSYNSPLHF. CDR3 DNA sequence: TGTGCCTGGGACCAGGGGGCCTCCTCCTATAATTCACCCCTCCACTTT.

Here the CDR3 DNA reads TGTGCCAGCAGCTTGACCCGGACTGTCAATGAGCAGTTCTTC. It encodes CASSLTRTVNEQFF. The V gene is TRBV5-6, the J gene TRBJ2-1, with a possible D match to TRBD2 (5 bases). Trimming pared 1 base from V and 6 bases from J, leaving 11 bases between. Germline V gene sequence: CDR1 SGHDT, CDR2 YYEEEE. This CDR3 contains 14 residues.

The chain joins TRBV5-1 to TRBJ2-7; 8 bases line up with TRBD2. After removal of 4 bases from V and 4 bases from J, the junction contained 22 bases not matched to a gene. CDR3 size: 19 residues. The germline V gene encodes CDR1 SGHRS and CDR2 YFSETQ. The CDR3 here is CASSPLVAGGTTLGYEQYF. In nucleotides, the CDR3 is TGCGCCAGCAGCCCCCTGGTGGCGGGGGGAACCACATTGGGGTACGAGCAGTACTTC.

The gene calls are TRBV24-1 and TRBJ1-5; no firm D call. This CDR3 comprises 16 residues. V shed 3 bases and J shed 3 bases, with 14 bases lying between them. Germline-derived CDR1 and CDR2 are KGHDR and SFDVKD. CDR3 protein: CATSDRGLSLNQPQHF. CDR3 nucleotide sequence: TGTGCCACCAGTGATCGTGGACTGTCCCTCAATCAGCCCCAGCATTTT.

The rearrangement uses TRBV18 and TRBJ2-7; 7 nucleotides line up with TRBD2. This CDR3 is 13 amino acids long. V trimming: 8 bases; J trimming: 5 bases; junction bases outside the gene matches: 9. Germline CDR1 and CDR2: KGHSH and LQKENI. The CDR3 loop is CASRGDPRHEQYF. CDR3 nucleotides: TGTGCCAGCCGGGGGGACCCTCGGCACGAGCAGTACTTC.

The J gene is TRBJ2-1, the V gene TRBV7-9; 9 positions match TRBD2. The CDR3 is 14 amino acids. CDR1 SEHNR and CDR2 FQNEAQ come from the germline V gene (reference sequence). Trimming took 10 bases from V and 4 from J; bases not matched to a gene: 8. The CDR3 sequence: CATTRGGDYNEQFF. DNA for the CDR3: TGTGCCACCACGCGGGGGGGGGATTACAATGAGCAGTTCTTC.

CDR3 coding DNA: TGCGCCAGCAGCCGAGGACAGGGGGCCTACGAGCAGTACTTC. As protein: CASSRGQGAYEQYF. The rearrangement joins TRBV5-1 to TRBJ2-7; 10 nucleotides line up with TRBD1. J lost 2 bases, V lost 4 bases, and 3 bases had no gene match. Germline values: CDR1 SGHRS, CDR2 YFSETQ. CDR3 length equals 14 residues. The variable domain in full, with the rest retrieved from reference TRBV5-1 and TRBJ2-7, is KAGVTQTPRYLIKTRGQQVTLSCSPISGHRSVSWYQQTPGQGLQFLFEYFSETQRNKGNFPGRFSGRQFSNSRSEMNVSTLELGDSALYLCASSRGQGAYEQYFGPGTRLTVT.